The rows below give T cell receptor beta chains drawn from one sample of a study of blood T cells in healthy people across ages. Each CDR3 protein gets one entry after TCRdb re-called the 5' RACE reads with MiXCR. The table lists approximately 900,000 distinct CDR3 sequences, around 48% of them singletons, with around an eighth in the top ten. The sample consisted of blood. The receptor source for this set is a man in his thirties or forties in good health. Both conserved end residues are part of each CDR3. A D gene is named only where the DNA matches it firmly. Size values are once, few and many counts, or a class for expanded clones, and some rows have none.

D gene	J gene	V gene	clone size	CDR3 DNA	CDR3 protein
.	TRBJ1-1	TRBV4-2	.	TGTGCCAGCAGCCAAGAGGCCAGGGAGAACACTGAAGCTTTCTTT	CASSQEARENTEAFF
TRBD2	TRBJ2-1	TRBV30	.	TGTGCCTGGAGTTCCCCGGCTAGCGGGCGCAATGAGCAGTTCTTC	CAWSSPASGRNEQFF
.	TRBJ2-7	TRBV11-3	few	TGTGCCAGCAGCTTTGGCGGCCAGAGCTCCTACGAGCAGTACTTC	CASSFGGQSSYEQYF
.	TRBJ1-2	TRBV29-1	.	TGCAGCTTTTGGGACACCTCTAACTATGGCTACACCTTC	CSFWDTSNYGYTF
.	TRBJ2-2	TRBV3-1	once	TGTGCCAGCAGCCAAGATACGCGGAACACCGGGGAGCTGTTTTTT	CASSQDTRNTGELFF
TRBD1	TRBJ1-3	TRBV4-2	.	TGTGCCAGCAGCCAAGAGAACACAGGGGGCTTTTCTGGAAACACCATATATTTT	CASSQENTGGFSGNTIYF
.	TRBJ2-7	TRBV7-2	.	TGTGCCAGCAGCTTAGACGCGGGTATAGGGGGCGAGCAGTACTTC	CASSLDAGIGGEQYF
TRBD1	TRBJ2-1	TRBV25-1	once	TGTGCCAGCAGTGAATCCAAGGGGGCGATCGGCAATGAGCAGTTCTTC	CASSESKGAIGNEQFF
TRBD1	TRBJ2-7	TRBV4-1	few	TGCGCCAGCACACCCGACAGGGGTACGCACGAGCAGTACTTC	CASTPDRGTHEQYF
.	TRBJ2-4	TRBV7-2	.	TGTGCCAGCAGCCGCCGGGGAGTTGACATTCAGTACTTC	CASSRRGVDIQYF
.	TRBJ2-1	TRBV4-1	many	TGCGCCAGCAGCCAAGTTCTGATCAATGAGCAGTTCTTC	CASSQVLINEQFF
.	TRBJ2-5	TRBV20-1	few	TGCAGTGCTAATAACCGGGGGTTGACCCAGTACTTC	CSANNRGLTQYF
.	TRBJ1-2	TRBV29-1	.	TGCAGCGTTGAAAACCCTTCCAATCCCGGCACCTTC	CSVENPSNPGTF
.	TRBJ2-7	TRBV4-3	.	TGCGCCAGCAGCCAGACACAGGGAGGGTACGAGCAGTACTTC	CASSQTQGGYEQYF
TRBD2	TRBJ2-7	TRBV29-1	.	TGCAGCGCCGTAGCGGGGGGTTCCTACGAGCAGTACTTC	CSAVAGGSYEQYF
.	TRBJ2-5	TRBV3-1	.	TGTGCCAGCAGTCTAAACCCGGGACCACAAGAGACCCAGTACTTC	CASSLNPGPQETQYF
.	TRBJ1-2	TRBV28	.	TGTGCCAGCACCAGAGAAGCCAGTACTAACTATGGCTACACCTTC	CASTREASTNYGYTF
.	TRBJ2-3	TRBV3-1	few	TGTGCCAGCAGCCGGGACCCCGGGGCTTCAGATACGCAGTATTTT	CASSRDPGASDTQYF
.	TRBJ2-5	TRBV7-9	.	TGTGCCAGCAGCTTATGGGCAGGAAACCAAGAGACCCAGTACTTC	CASSLWAGNQETQYF
TRBD2	TRBJ2-3	TRBV15	.	TGTGCCACCTCGACTTCCTTAGCGGGGGGTACGCAGTATTTT	CATSTSLAGGTQYF
.	TRBJ1-2	TRBV7-2	few	TGTGCCAGCAGCTTAGATCAGCGCTCTAACTATGGCTACACCTTC	CASSLDQRSNYGYTF
TRBD1	TRBJ2-5	TRBV28	few	TGTGCCAGCAGTTTCCCAGGGGGCCAGGCGCAGTACTTC	CASSFPGGQAQYF